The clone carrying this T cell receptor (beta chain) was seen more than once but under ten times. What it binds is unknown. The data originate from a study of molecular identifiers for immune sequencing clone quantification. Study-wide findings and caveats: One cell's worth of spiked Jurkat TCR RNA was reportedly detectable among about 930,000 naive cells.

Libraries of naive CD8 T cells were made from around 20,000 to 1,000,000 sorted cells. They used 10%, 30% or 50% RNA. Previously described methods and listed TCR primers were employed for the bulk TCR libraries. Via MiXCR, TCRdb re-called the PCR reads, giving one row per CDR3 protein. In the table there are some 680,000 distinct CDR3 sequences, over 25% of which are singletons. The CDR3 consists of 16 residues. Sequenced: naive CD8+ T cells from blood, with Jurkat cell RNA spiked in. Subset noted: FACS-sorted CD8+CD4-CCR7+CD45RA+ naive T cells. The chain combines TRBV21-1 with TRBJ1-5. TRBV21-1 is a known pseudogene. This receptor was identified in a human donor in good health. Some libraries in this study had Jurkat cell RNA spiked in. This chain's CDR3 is CASSRLEVYSNQPQHF. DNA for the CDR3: TGTGCCAGCAGCCGTCTGGAGGTTTATAGCAATCAGCCCCAGCATTTT.